The clone carrying this T cell receptor (beta chain) occurred a few times. Its target is not known. One end of the junction is discordant with germline, which a read error may explain. CDR3 length equals 15 residues. The V gene's germline CDR1 is MNHNS and CDR2 SASEGT. The study amplified TCR beta CDR3 regions using RNA transcripts. The authors performed first-round RT-PCR with HTBI primers and then a second-round multiplex PCR. MiXCR, applied by TCRdb to the multiplex PCR reads, yields one record per CDR3 protein. The table shows approximately 210,000 distinct CDR3 sequences, with about 22% occurring only once. These data originate in a study of Graves' ophthalmopathy and Graves' hyperthyroidism. The overall study: Peripheral blood was gathered at first diagnosis, ahead of any treatment whatsoever.

Study-level findings and limits: Most thyroid clonotypes with frequency above 0.001 were detected in blood too.

Sampling less than 13 ml of fresh peripheral blood provided the PBMCs. The rearrangement links TRBV6-1 to TRBJ2-5, with D tentatively TRBD1 or TRBD2 (6 bases each). This TCR derives from a woman in her fifties or sixties with Graves' ophthalmopathy. Sequencing input: peripheral blood. The CDR3: CASRRHRVGEETQYF. CDR3 DNA sequence: TGTGCCAGCAGGCGGCACAGGGTGGGGGAGGAGACCCAATACTTC.